Below, 30 T cell receptor beta chains from the same sample are listed, as sequenced in a study of vaccination effects on CD4 cells after COVID-19. The method was immunoSEQ multiplex PCR; TCRdb's version includes in-frame clones alone and lacks a portion of them. The sample yields roughly 65,000 clones, approximately 76% seen once. The antigens for these receptors are not known. Prior to sequencing, the ViraFEST assay stimulated PBMC with viral peptide pools, which expanded the antigen-specific CD4+ T cells. Isolation of CD4+ T cells took place after 10 days of culture. The study found no prior SARS-CoV-2 infection in the vaccine recipients, who tested negative for nucleocapsid antibodies. Sequences were derived from CD4+ T cells from PBMCs cultured with HCoV-NL63 spike peptides, sampled before COVID-19 vaccination. The receptor set was obtained from a human donor who received a COVID-19 vaccine.

This clone occurred once. This sequence joins TRBV2 and TRBJ1-1; 7 nucleotides align to TRBD1. The CDR3 is made up of 13 amino acids. CDR1 is SNHLY, CDR2 FYNNEI, per germline. The V gene end was trimmed by 6 bases and the J gene end by 7 bases; junction bases not matched to a gene: 8. The CDR3 nucleotides are TGTGCCAGCAGCGGGGACAGCCCTAGTGAAGCTTTCTTT. It encodes CASSGDSPSEAFF.

This rearrangement joins TRBV5-8 to TRBJ1-1; 9 bases map to TRBD1. Unmatched junction bases numbered 12, after V lost 4 bases and J lost 8 bases. This CDR3 comprises 15 residues. Germline lookup yields CDR1 SGHTS and CDR2 YDEGEE. For the CDR3, the DNA is TGTGCCAGCAGCGACCCCGGGACAGGGTTAGGGGAAGCTTTCTTT. Protein sequence: CASSDPGTGLGEAFF.

This clone was seen a single time. The rearrangement uses TRBV27 and TRBJ1-1; perhaps TRBD1 as D (5 bases). This CDR3 comprises 15 residues. CDR1 and CDR2 (germline): MNHEY, SMNVEV (reference sequence). Trimming left V 6 bases short and J 3 bases short, with 17 bases between. The CDR3 region is CASRVRAGSYTEAFF. CDR3 in DNA: TGTGCCAGCAGGGTGAGGGCAGGGTCTTACACTGAAGCTTTCTTT.

Here the CDR3 DNA reads TGCGCCAGCAGCCGCTACCCGGGACTAGCGGGGGCCCTCTCCGGGGAGCTGTTTTTT. Amino acids: CASSRYPGLAGALSGELFF. The V gene is TRBV23-1, the J gene TRBJ2-2, with 14 positions matching TRBD2. TRBV23-1 is labeled an ORF, and its function is uncertain. Trimming cost V 6 bases and J 6 bases; bases outside gene matches: 15. The CDR3 has 19 residues.

This sequence joins TRBV2 and TRBJ1-2; 8 bases fit TRBD1. J lost 0 bases, V lost 5 bases, and 5 bases had no gene match. CDR3 length equals 15 residues. CDR1 and CDR2 (germline): SNHLY, FYNNEI. DNA for the CDR3: TGTGCCAGCAGTAAAGACAGGGGAGCTAACTATGGCTACACCTTC. This sequence encodes CASSKDRGANYGYTF.

This rearrangement joins TRBV4-3 to TRBJ2-3; 7 bases fit TRBD1. V gave up 0 bases and J gave up 0 bases; unmatched junction bases: 12. The germline CDR1 and CDR2 sequences are LGHNA and YSLEER. The CDR3 length is 19 residues. In DNA, the CDR3 is TGCGCCAGCAGCCAAGAAGGGGGCAGGGGCAGAGCTAGCACAGATACGCAGTATTTT. This codes for CASSQEGGRGRASTDTQYF.

The genes are TRBV19 and TRBJ2-1; 12 nucleotides match TRBD2. From germline, CDR1 is LNHDA and CDR2 SQIVND (reference sequence). The V segment lost 5 bases and the J segment 3 bases; nucleotides outside the gene matches: 5. The CDR3 runs 16 residues. The CDR3 protein is CASSVGLAGFYNEQFF. CDR3 DNA sequence: TGTGCCAGTAGTGTAGGACTAGCGGGATTCTACAATGAGCAGTTCTTC.

The chain is built from TRBV7-9 and TRBJ1-3, with unresolved D. CDR1 SEHNR and CDR2 FQNEAQ come from the germline V gene (reference sequence). V lost 11 bases and J 0 bases, leaving 8 bases between the germline ends. This CDR3 has 12 residues. CDR3 DNA sequence: TGTGCCGGGCACAGCTCTGGAAACACCATATATTTT. Protein: CAGHSSGNTIYF.

V usage is TRBV3-1 (or the pseudogene TRBV3-2) and J usage is TRBJ1-2; no clear D. The length of the CDR3 is 16 residues. Germline CDR1 is LGHDT and CDR2 is YNNKEL (reference sequence). The V gene lost 2 bases and the J gene lost 6 bases, with 19 bases spanning the gap. Written as DNA, the CDR3 is TGTGCCAGCAGCCAACTGGTGGGAACTAATAGGGATGGCTACACCTTC. Translation: CASSQLVGTNRDGYTF.

The chain employs TRBV7-9 and TRBJ2-6, with a weak D call TRBD2 (5 bases). Trimming took off 5 bases at V and 3 bases at J, with 14 bases between the two ends. Per germline, CDR1 SEHNR and CDR2 FQNEAQ (reference sequence). CDR3 size: 16 residues. CDR3 region: CASSPDSFFGANVLTF. CDR3 DNA: TGTGCCAGCAGCCCGGACTCCTTTTTTGGGGCCAACGTCCTGACTTTC.

The chain couples TRBV2 to TRBJ1-1, with D unresolved. Germline-derived CDR1 and CDR2 are SNHLY and FYNNEI. The length of the CDR3 is 14 residues. V lost 1 base and J lost 4, with 10 bases in between. The CDR3 region is CASSEDRFGTEAFF. The CDR3 DNA reads TGTGCCAGCAGTGAAGACCGTTTCGGCACTGAAGCTTTCTTT. Full variable domain (remainder filled in from reference TRBV2 and TRBJ1-1): EPEVTQTPSHQVTQMGQEVILRCVPISNHLYFYWYRQILGQKVEFLVSFYNNEISEKSEIFDDQFSVERPDGSNFTLKIRSTKLEDSAMYFCASSEDRFGTEAFFGQGTRLTVV.

The chain combines TRBV6-5 with TRBJ1-5; 8 nucleotides align to TRBD1. Germline V gene lookup returns CDR1 MNHEY and CDR2 SVGAGI. This CDR3 is built from 15 residues. V lost 6 bases, J lost 4 bases, and 8 bases stayed unmatched. The CDR3, as DNA: TGTGCCAGCAGCGACGGACAGGGCCGTAATCAGCCCCAGCATTTT. It codes for CASSDGQGRNQPQHF.

This clone was picked up a small number of times. The CDR3 protein is CASSLGDRGYTIYF. The CDR3 region has the DNA TGCGCCAGCAGCCTAGGGGACAGGGGTTACACCATATATTTT. The V and J genes are TRBV5-1 and TRBJ1-3; TRBD1 aligns across 10 bases. Unmatched junction bases numbered 6, after V lost 4 bases and J lost 8 bases. Germline CDR1 reads SGHRS; CDR2 reads YFSETQ. CDR3 length equals 14 residues.

The rearrangement joins TRBV7-9 to TRBJ1-1; D gene uncertain. Deletions cut 10 bases from V and 0 bases from J, with 24 bases between. CDR3 size: 17 residues. Germline CDR1 reads SEHNR; CDR2 reads FQNEAQ (reference sequence). The CDR3 bases are TGTGCCACTAAACAACGAGGACCCTCAGCCCTGAACACTGAAGCTTTCTTT. This gives the protein CATKQRGPSALNTEAFF.

The chain is built from TRBV6-5 and TRBJ1-2, with D unclear. Germline V gene sequence: CDR1 MNHEY, CDR2 SVGAGI. V was clipped by 8 bases and J by 6 bases, with 22 bases between them. The CDR3 extends over 15 amino acids. The CDR3 loop is CASRSSLPLRDGYTF. DNA of the CDR3: TGTGCCAGCCGGTCAAGCCTGCCCTTAAGAGATGGCTACACCTTC.

A few counts support this clone. The chain couples TRBV5-1 to TRBJ1-6; no reliable D call. V gave up 4 bases and J gave up 8 bases, with 10 bases separating them. The CDR3 extends over 13 amino acids. CDR1 and CDR2 (germline): SGHRS, YFSETQ. The CDR3 loop is CASSPDGYSPLHF. CDR3 DNA: TGCGCCAGCAGCCCTGACGGTTATTCACCCCTCCACTTT.

The chain has TRBV6-2 or TRBV6-3 and TRBJ1-1, with 9 bases matching TRBD1. Germline CDR1 and CDR2: MNHEY and SVGEGT. Trimming took 4 bases from V and 1 from J; bases not matched to a gene: 10. The CDR3 spans 17 residues. The CDR3: CASSSGTGRQENTEAFF. The CDR3 DNA reads TGTGCCAGCAGTTCCGGGACAGGGCGGCAGGAGAACACTGAAGCTTTCTTT.

The V and J genes are TRBV5-5 and TRBJ2-5, with a weak D call TRBD2 (6 bases). The V gene lost 0 bases and the J gene lost 4 bases, with 10 bases spanning the gap. Germline V gene sequence: CDR1 SGHKS, CDR2 YYEKEE (reference sequence). This CDR3 comprises 14 residues. CDR3 coding DNA: TGTGCCAGCAGCTTGGTTGCGGGGTTAGAGACCCAGTACTTC. Its translation: CASSLVAGLETQYF.

V and J are TRBV7-8 and TRBJ1-3; D is unclear. Between the trimmed V and J ends, which lost 3 bases and 0 bases, there was a span of 6 bases. CDR3 size: 14 residues. Germline assignment: CDR1 SGHVS and CDR2 FQNEAQ. CDR3 sequence (DNA): TGTGCCAGCAGCTTGAGGGACTCTGGAAACACCATATATTTT. Translation gives CASSLRDSGNTIYF.

The chain combines TRBV7-3 with TRBJ2-2; 8 nucleotides match TRBD1. The junction had 10 bases not matched to a gene; V was cut back by 8 bases and J by 5 bases. The germline V gene has CDR1 SGHTA and CDR2 FQGTGA. The CDR3 runs 15 residues. DNA of the CDR3: TGTGCCAGCGGGCAATCGCAGGGGGCGACCGGGGAGCTGTTTTTT. It specifies CASGQSQGATGELFF.

This clone was counted once. This chain links TRBV3-1 (or the pseudogene TRBV3-2) with TRBJ2-5; no firm D call. The V and J ends lost 4 bases and 0 bases respectively, with 3 bases between them. CDR3 length: 12 amino acids. Germline V CDR1 and CDR2: LGHDT, YNNKEL (reference sequence). This CDR3 is CASSRYQETQYF. The CDR3, as DNA: TGTGCCAGCAGCCGGTACCAAGAGACCCAGTACTTC.

This rearrangement joins TRBV5-5 to TRBJ2-2; D is uncertain. Between the trimmed V and J ends, which lost 0 bases and 6 bases, there was a span of 9 bases. The CDR3 loop spans 14 amino acids. Germline V lookup: CDR1 SGHKS, CDR2 YYEKEE (reference sequence). The DNA for the CDR3 is TGTGCCAGCAGCTTGGGGGTTGGGCCCGGGGAGCTGTTTTTT. Protein: CASSLGVGPGELFF.

V is TRBV7-2 and J is TRBJ2-1; TRBD2 aligns across 11 bases. CDR3 length: 17 amino acids. V was pared by 5 bases and J by 7 bases, with 13 bases of the junction left unmatched. Per germline, CDR1 SGHTA and CDR2 FQGNSA. The CDR3 DNA reads TGTGCCAGCAGCCCCCGGTTTAGCGGGGGGGCCCGGAATGAGCAGTTCTTC. Residues: CASSPRFSGGARNEQFF.

This clone was counted only a few times. V gene TRBV7-9 combines with J gene TRBJ2-2; maybe TRBD1 (7 bases). Germline V lookup: CDR1 SEHNR, CDR2 FQNEAQ (reference sequence). Between the trimmed V and J ends, which lost 5 bases and 3 bases, there was a span of 22 bases. The CDR3 covers 18 residues. This chain's CDR3 is CASSRDRDPWRDTGELFF. For the CDR3, the DNA is TGTGCCAGCAGCCGAGACAGGGACCCCTGGAGGGACACCGGGGAGCTGTTTTTT.

This clone was observed a handful of times. This chain links TRBV24-1 with TRBJ2-4; D possibly corresponds to TRBD1 (5 bases). V gave up 2 bases and J gave up 6 bases, with 10 bases separating them. This CDR3 comprises 14 residues. Looked up from germline, CDR1 is KGHDR and CDR2 is SFDVKD. CDR3 residues: CATSDSGLGNIQYF. The CDR3 DNA reads TGTGCCACCAGTGATTCAGGGTTGGGAAACATTCAGTACTTC.

The chain couples TRBV5-1 to TRBJ1-1; no definite D call. This CDR3 has 13 residues. Trimming shortened V by 0 bases and J by 5 bases, and 8 bases separated the two germline ends. Germline V gene sequence: CDR1 SGHRS, CDR2 YFSETQ. CDR3 coding DNA: TGCGCCAGCAGCTTGGAGGTGGGAACTGAAGCTTTCTTT. It codes for CASSLEVGTEAFF.

V is TRBV12-3 or TRBV12-4 and J is TRBJ1-5; unclear D gene. This CDR3 region has 13 residues. The V and J ends lost 6 bases and 3 bases respectively, with 9 bases between them. CDR3 DNA sequence: TGTGCCAGCAGAAACAGTAACAATCAGCCCCAGCATTTT. Protein product: CASRNSNNQPQHF.

The chain uses TRBV18 and TRBJ1-6; D not resolved. CDR3 size: 17 residues. Germline assignment: CDR1 KGHSH and CDR2 LQKENI. Trimming took 4 bases from V and 1 from J, leaving 14 bases between them. In DNA, the CDR3 is TGTGCCAGCTCACAACTTGAAGGAGGTTCCTATAATTCACCCCTCCACTTT. It encodes CASSQLEGGSYNSPLHF. Drawing the rest from reference TRBV18 and TRBJ1-6, the complete variable domain is NAGVMQNPRHLVRRRGQEARLRCSPMKGHSHVYWYRQLPEEGLKFMVYLQKENIIDESGMPKERFSAEFPKEGPSILRIQQVVRGDSAAYFCASSQLEGGSYNSPLHFGNGTRLTVT.

The chain couples TRBV20-1 to TRBJ1-2, with 8 bases fitting TRBD1. V gave up 3 bases and J gave up 4 bases; unmatched junction bases: 4. Germline values: CDR1 DFQATT, CDR2 SNEGSKA (reference sequence). The CDR3 has 13 residues. The CDR3 loop reads CSASRDRFYGYTF. The CDR3 bases are TGCAGTGCTAGTCGGGACAGGTTCTATGGCTACACCTTC.

This sequence joins TRBV3-1 (or the pseudogene TRBV3-2) and TRBJ1-2; maybe TRBD1 (6 bases). There are 15 residues in the CDR3. The germline V and J ends were trimmed by 0 bases and 6 bases, with 14 bases remaining between them. Germline CDR1 LGHDT, CDR2 YNNKEL (reference sequence). The DNA of the CDR3 is TGTGCCAGCAGCCAAGATTTTTGGGGGGCAGATGGCTACACCTTC. It yields the protein CASSQDFWGADGYTF.